The 21 T cell receptor beta chains presented below share a single source sample, sequenced in a study of cytomegalovirus exposure and HLA in healthy donors. Some clones are missing from TCRdb's copy, which holds only in-frame ones; the method was immunoSEQ multiplex PCR. The sample lists under 400,000 clones, 86% occurring once. The sequencing sample was made of PBMCs. The receptors were gathered from a woman between 18 and 30 years old in good health and CMV-seronegative.

The J gene is TRBJ1-4, the V gene TRBV14; D gene unclear. From germline, CDR1 is SGHDN and CDR2 FVKESK. Between the trimmed V and J ends, which lost 4 bases and 0 bases, there was a span of 6 bases. This CDR3 contains 14 residues. The CDR3 region is CASSLGATNEKLFF. The CDR3 bases are TGTGCCAGCAGCCTAGGAGCAACTAATGAAAAACTGTTTTTT.

This clone was found once. V is TRBV7-6 and J is TRBJ1-1; the D is unclear. This CDR3 is built from 13 residues. The germline CDR1 and CDR2 sequences are SGHVS and FNYEAQ. Trimming cost V 0 bases and J 7 bases, with 9 bases left between them. Written as DNA, the CDR3 is TGTGCCAGCAGCTTAGCCAGGCCTGATGAAGCTTTCTTT. The encoded protein is CASSLARPDEAFF. Using reference TRBV7-6 and TRBJ1-1 for the parts outside the CDR3, the full variable domain is GAGVSQSPRYKVTKRGQDVALRCDPISGHVSLYWYRQALGQGPEFLTYFNYEAQQDKSGLPNDRFSAERPEGSISTLTIQRTEQRDSAMYRCASSLARPDEAFFGQGTRLTVV.

This clone was seen only a few times. The rearrangement uses TRBV28 and TRBJ1-2, with D uncertain. The CDR3 is made up of 11 amino acids. Trimming shortened V by 7 bases and J by 8 bases, and 11 bases separated the two germline ends. From germline, CDR1 is MDHEN and CDR2 SYDVKM. The DNA for the CDR3 is TGTGCCAGCAAGGTCGGGAAGGGCTACACCTTC. It is translated as CASKVGKGYTF.

This chain uses TRBV30 with TRBJ2-1; D may be TRBD1 (5 bases). The CDR3 totals 14 residues. Per germline, CDR1 GTSNPN and CDR2 SVGIG (reference sequence). Trimming took off 3 bases at V and 5 bases at J, with 14 bases between the two ends. CDR3 sequence: CAWRGQVRHNEQFF. The DNA for the CDR3 is TGTGCCTGGAGGGGGCAGGTGAGACACAATGAGCAGTTCTTC.

The CDR3 region is CASSLGASGKDTQYF. CDR3 nucleotide sequence: TGCGCCAGCAGCTTGGGGGCTAGCGGGAAAGATACGCAGTATTTT. This chain connects TRBV5-1 to TRBJ2-3; 9 nucleotides match TRBD2. The ends lost 0 bases at V and 5 bases at J; junction bases unmatched: 4. This CDR3 has 15 residues. The germline V gene encodes CDR1 SGHRS and CDR2 YFSETQ.

The chain recombines TRBV5-1 with TRBJ2-7; the match to TRBD2 covers 8 bases. Germline trimming cut 0 bases from V and 3 bases from J; bases unmatched to any gene: 5. CDR3 length: 15 amino acids. Germline V gene data show CDR1 as SGHRS and CDR2 as YFSETQ. The CDR3 coding sequence is TGCGCCAGCAGCTTGGCTACTAGCGGTTACTACGAGCAGTACTTC. This encodes CASSLATSGYYEQYF.

V usage is TRBV4-1 and J usage is TRBJ2-7; 11 bases align to TRBD1. The germline CDR1 and CDR2 sequences are MGHRA and YSYEKL. The CDR3 is 16 amino acids. V lost 0 bases and J lost 5; bases outside the gene matches: 6. CDR3 bases: TGCGCCAGCAGCCAAGAAGGCGGGACAGGGGGTCACGAGCAGTACTTC. This gives the protein CASSQEGGTGGHEQYF.

This clone was seen more than once but under ten times. The rearrangement links TRBV7-9 to TRBJ1-1; 7 bases fit TRBD1. This CDR3 has 14 residues. V lost 3 bases, J lost 4 bases, and 5 bases stayed unmatched. Germline CDR1 is SEHNR and CDR2 is FQNEAQ (reference sequence). DNA of the CDR3: TGTGCCAGCAGCTTTCCAGGACAGGTCACTGAAGCTTTCTTT. Protein sequence: CASSFPGQVTEAFF.

The chain couples TRBV6-1 to TRBJ1-2; the D is unclear. The V gene's germline CDR1 is MNHNS and CDR2 SASEGT. Trimming took 8 bases from V and 4 from J, leaving 11 bases between them. The CDR3 contains 12 residues. CDR3 loop: CASEGASYGYTF. The CDR3 DNA follows: TGTGCCAGCGAGGGTGCGAGCTATGGCTACACCTTC.

The chain joins TRBV27 to TRBJ1-3, with unresolved D. The CDR3 contains 15 residues. V was pared by 6 bases and J by 0 bases, with 12 bases between. The germline gives CDR1 MNHEY, CDR2 SMNVEV (reference sequence). The CDR3 sequence: CASRPTVLSGNTIYF. In nucleotides, the CDR3 is TGTGCCAGCAGACCAACAGTTCTCTCTGGAAACACCATATATTTT.

The CDR3 loop reads CASSFWTALRDTIYF. The CDR3 DNA sequence: TGTGCCAGCAGCTTCTGGACAGCGCTCAGGGACACCATATATTTT. The J gene is TRBJ1-3, the V gene TRBV5-6; the D gene is possibly TRBD1 (6 bases). V was cut by 2 bases and J by 8 bases, with 17 bases left in between. CDR1 SGHDT and CDR2 YYEEEE come from the germline V gene. CDR3 size: 15 residues.

Notes on this clone: The same CDR3 can be traced to other DNA sequences in this sample. This chain's CDR3 is CAWRGLAGVNEQFF. CDR3 nucleotides: TGTGCCTGGAGGGGACTAGCGGGAGTCAATGAGCAGTTCTTC. The chain has TRBV30 and TRBJ2-1; 14 bases match TRBD2. Looked up from germline, CDR1 is GTSNPN and CDR2 is SVGIG (reference sequence). The CDR3 extends over 14 amino acids. V dropped 3 bases and J dropped 6; count of bases not matched to a gene: 1.

The rearrangement links TRBV4-2 to TRBJ2-6, with a possible D match to TRBD2 (6 bases). In germline, CDR1 is LGHNA, CDR2 YNFKEQ. The CDR3 is 19 amino acids. Trimming shortened V by 0 bases and J by 1 base, and 16 bases separated the two germline ends. The CDR3 spells CASSQDRDRTISGANVLTF. The CDR3 DNA is TGTGCCAGCAGCCAAGATAGGGACCGGACTATATCTGGGGCCAACGTCCTGACTTTC.

CDR3 residues: CASRFDGAYEQYF. The CDR3 region has the DNA TGTGCCAGCAGATTTGACGGAGCCTACGAGCAGTACTTC. The gene calls are TRBV2 and TRBJ2-7; D call uncertain. Germline CDR1 SNHLY, CDR2 FYNNEI. The CDR3 runs to 13 residues. Trimming left V 6 bases short and J 2 bases short, with 11 bases between. The entire variable domain, with the rest obtained from reference TRBV2 and TRBJ2-7, is as follows: EPEVTQTPSHQVTQMGQEVILRCVPISNHLYFYWYRQILGQKVEFLVSFYNNEISEKSEIFDDQFSVERPDGSNFTLKIRSTKLEDSAMYFCASRFDGAYEQYFGPGTRLTVT.

The genes are TRBV7-9 and TRBJ1-2; D is unresolved. Trimming removed 1 base from V and 4 bases from J, with 19 bases in between. Germline CDR1 and CDR2: SEHNR and FQNEAQ (reference sequence). The CDR3 is made up of 17 amino acids. In DNA form, the CDR3 reads TGTGCCAGCAGCTTAGGAAATGGGCCCACTTCCCCCTATGGCTACACCTTC. Protein sequence: CASSLGNGPTSPYGYTF.

J is TRBJ1-4 and V is TRBV4-2; TRBD1 might be the D (6 bases). CDR1 is LGHNA and CDR2 is YNFKEQ in the germline V gene. The V end lost 3 bases, the J end lost 7 bases, and 15 bases lay between the germline ends. CDR3 size: 15 residues. CDR3 nucleotides: TGTGCCAGCAGCCAGCCCAGGGGTCTCGGTGAAAAACTGTTTTTT. It translates to CASSQPRGLGEKLFF.

This clone has a single count. The chain links TRBV28 to TRBJ1-2; tentatively, D is TRBD1 (5 bases). This CDR3 contains 13 residues. V dropped 3 bases and J dropped 10 bases, with 15 bases sitting between them. CDR1 MDHEN and CDR2 SYDVKM come from the germline V gene. Here the CDR3 DNA reads TGTGCCAGCAGTTTTGGGCGGGGGTCGGACTACACCTTC. Encoded protein: CASSFGRGSDYTF.

The V and J genes are TRBV6-5 and TRBJ1-3; D is unresolved. The ends were cut back, 6 bases at V and 15 bases at J, with 15 bases in the middle. Per the germline V gene, CDR1 is MNHEY and CDR2 is SVGAGI. CDR3 size: 11 residues. Written as DNA, the CDR3 is TGTGCCAGCAGCCGCCCCCCGGTTGAATATTTT. Translating gives CASSRPPVEYF.

This rearrangement joins TRBV6-6 to TRBJ2-1, with a tentative D call TRBD2 (6 bases). This CDR3 is 16 amino acids long. The germline V gene encodes CDR1 MNHNY and CDR2 SVGAGI (reference sequence). Trimming left V 0 bases short and J 12 bases short, with 21 bases between. CDR3 sequence: CASSYSRDGGNVGQFF. The CDR3 DNA is TGTGCCAGCAGTTACTCGCGGGACGGGGGTAATGTGGGGCAGTTCTTC.

V usage is TRBV5-4 and J usage is TRBJ2-2, with 10 bases aligning to TRBD2. V was clipped by 0 bases and J by 1 base; unmatched bases: 9. The CDR3 sequence is 19 residues long. Germline values: CDR1 SGHNT, CDR2 YYREEE (reference sequence). The DNA for the CDR3 is TGTGCCAGCAGCTTGGGTCTAGCGGGAGCTGGTTTGAACACCGGGGAGCTGTTTTTT. Translated: CASSLGLAGAGLNTGELFF.

Here the CDR3 DNA reads TGTGCCAGCAGCCGAGACAGGGGGGAAACCTACGAGCAGTACTTC. Translation: CASSRDRGETYEQYF. The chain is built from TRBV6-6 and TRBJ2-7; 9 nucleotides match TRBD1. Germline V gives CDR1 MNHNY, CDR2 SVGAGI (reference sequence). The CDR3 is 15 amino acids. Trimming at V came to 6 bases and at J to 2 bases, leaving 8 bases not matched to a gene.